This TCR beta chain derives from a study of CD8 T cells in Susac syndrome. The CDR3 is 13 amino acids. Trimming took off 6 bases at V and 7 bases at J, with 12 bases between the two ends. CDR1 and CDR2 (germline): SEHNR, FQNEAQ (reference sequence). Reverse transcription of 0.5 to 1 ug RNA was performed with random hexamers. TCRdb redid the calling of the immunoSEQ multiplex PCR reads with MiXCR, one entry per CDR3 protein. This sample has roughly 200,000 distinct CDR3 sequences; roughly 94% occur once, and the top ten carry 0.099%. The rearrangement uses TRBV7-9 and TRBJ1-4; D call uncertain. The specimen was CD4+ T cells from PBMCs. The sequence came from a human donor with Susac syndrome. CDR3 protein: CASSRIWGEKLFF. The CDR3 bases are TGTGCCAGCAGTCGCATTTGGGGTGAAAAACTGTTTTTT. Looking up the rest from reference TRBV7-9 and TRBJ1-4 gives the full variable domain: DTGVSQNPRHKITKRGQNVTFRCDPISEHNRLYWYRQTLGQGPEFLTYFQNEAQLEKSRLLSDRFSAERPKGSFSTLEIQRTEQGDSAMYLCASSRIWGEKLFFGSGTQLSVL.